This T cell receptor beta chain was recovered during a study of T cell repertoires in cytomegalovirus infection. The overall study: HLA-C-restricted CMV epitopes, recently identified, and well-studied HLA-B-restricted ones were used by the study. Signatures in public TCR beta sequences pointed to both CMV infection and matching HLA type.

Study-wide points: Summed public TCR beta family frequency identified CMV carriers bearing the relevant HLA.

The CDR3 is made up of 15 amino acids. CDR1 SGHTA and CDR2 FQGNSA come from the germline V gene. V lost 5 bases and J lost 5; bases outside the gene matches: 6. From the reads, TCRdb called clonotypes with MiXCR, one entry per CDR3 protein. The table has hundreds of thousands of distinct CDR3 sequences, less than 35% seen once; the top ten hold 9.5% to 15%. Many counts were recorded for this clonotype. The antigen is not known. The chain links TRBV7-2 to TRBJ1-2; TRBD1 aligns across 12 bases. Sequenced material: cultured CD8+ T cells from PBMCs, taken from culture after CMV antigen stimulation. The receptor's source is a human donor in good health (CMV status not recorded). Some clones in this sample may be carry-over from other donors' samples. The CDR3 loop is CASSNRDRGPYGYTF. CDR3 sequence (DNA): TGTGCCAGCAGCAACCGGGACAGGGGGCCTTATGGCTACACCTTC. The full variable domain, with the rest looked up from reference TRBV7-2 and TRBJ1-2, is GAGVSQSPSNKVTEKGKDVELRCDPISGHTALYWYRQSLGQGLEFLIYFQGNSAPDKSGLPSDRFSAERTGGSVSTLTIQRTQQEDSAVYLCASSNRDRGPYGYTFGSGTRLTVV.